A few counts support the clone carrying this TCR beta chain. What it recognizes is unknown. This entry belongs to a study of identical twins. Study-level points and caveats: A lower insertion count was a feature of abundant cord blood beta clonotypes, with no such feature in memory repertoires.

TCRdb used MiXCR to reprocess the 5' RACE reads, holding one entry per CDR3 protein. The sample records some 190,000 distinct CDR3 sequences, 15% being singletons. This sample also belongs to another study, concerning T cells expressing NK-cell markers. That study adds: HCMV serostatus: seven of eight sequenced donors positive, one negative. About 1.0-8% of CD8+ T cells in over 5 donors belonged to dominant NKG2C+ clonotypes.

Sequenced material: CD8+ T cells sorted from blood. This TCR derives from a young woman in good health.

The DNA of the CDR3 is TGTGCCAGTAGTTTTGGGACTAGCGGGAGGTCCTACAATGAGCAGTTCTTC. Protein: CASSFGTSGRSYNEQFF. The chain couples TRBV19 to TRBJ2-1, with 15 bases aligning to TRBD2. Germline CDR1 is LNHDA and CDR2 is SQIVND (reference sequence). The trim removed 5 bases at V and 1 base at J, leaving 3 bases unmatched. The CDR3 sequence is 17 residues long.